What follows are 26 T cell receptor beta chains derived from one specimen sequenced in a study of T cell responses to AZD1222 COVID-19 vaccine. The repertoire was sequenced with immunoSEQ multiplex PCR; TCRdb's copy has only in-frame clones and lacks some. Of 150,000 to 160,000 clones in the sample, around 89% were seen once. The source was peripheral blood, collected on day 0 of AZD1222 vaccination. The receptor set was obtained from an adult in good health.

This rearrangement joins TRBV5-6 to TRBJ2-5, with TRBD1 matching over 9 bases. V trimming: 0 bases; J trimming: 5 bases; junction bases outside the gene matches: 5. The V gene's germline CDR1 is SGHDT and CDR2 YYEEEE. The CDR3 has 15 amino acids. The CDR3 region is CASSLDGTGWETQYF. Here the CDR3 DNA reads TGTGCCAGCAGCTTGGATGGGACAGGGTGGGAGACCCAGTACTTC.

CDR3 DNA sequence: TGTGCCAGCAGCGTCGGGACAGCCATGAACACTGAAGCTTTCTTT. As protein: CASSVGTAMNTEAFF. The rearrangement links TRBV9 to TRBJ1-1; 7 bases agree with TRBD1. With 2 bases clipped from V and 0 bases from J, the junction kept 4 bases outside the gene matches. This CDR3 has 15 amino acids. Germline CDR1 reads SGDLS; CDR2 reads YYNGEE.

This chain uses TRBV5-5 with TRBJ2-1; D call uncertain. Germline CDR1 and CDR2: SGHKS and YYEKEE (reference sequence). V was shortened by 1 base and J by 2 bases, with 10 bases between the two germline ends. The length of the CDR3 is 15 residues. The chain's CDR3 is CASSLSNSAYNEQFF. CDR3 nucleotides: TGTGCCAGCAGCTTGAGCAATTCCGCCTACAATGAGCAGTTCTTC.

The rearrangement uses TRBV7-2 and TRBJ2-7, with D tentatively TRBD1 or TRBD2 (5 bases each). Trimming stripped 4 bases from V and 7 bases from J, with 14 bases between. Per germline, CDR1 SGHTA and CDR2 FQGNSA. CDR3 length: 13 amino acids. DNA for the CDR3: TGTGCCAGCAGCTCGGGACCCCGGTTTGAGCAGTACTTC. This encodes CASSSGPRFEQYF.

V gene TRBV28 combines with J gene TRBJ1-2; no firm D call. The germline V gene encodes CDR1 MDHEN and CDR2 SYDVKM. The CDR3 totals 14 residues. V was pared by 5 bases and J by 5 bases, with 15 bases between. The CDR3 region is CASSPGLSGYGYTF. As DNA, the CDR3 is TGTGCCAGCAGTCCCGGATTGAGCGGGTATGGCTACACCTTC.

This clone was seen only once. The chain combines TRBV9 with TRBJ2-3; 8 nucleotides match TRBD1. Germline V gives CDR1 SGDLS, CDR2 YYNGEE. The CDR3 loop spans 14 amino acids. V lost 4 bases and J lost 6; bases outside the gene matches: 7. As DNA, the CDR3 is TGTGCCAGCAGCCCCAGGACAGGGTTTGATACGCAGTATTTT. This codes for CASSPRTGFDTQYF.

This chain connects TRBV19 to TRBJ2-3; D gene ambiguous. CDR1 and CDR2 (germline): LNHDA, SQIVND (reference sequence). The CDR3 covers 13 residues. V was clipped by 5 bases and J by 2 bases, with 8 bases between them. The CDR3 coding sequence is TGTGCCAGTAGTCCTAGGTACACAGATACGCAGTATTTT. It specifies CASSPRYTDTQYF.

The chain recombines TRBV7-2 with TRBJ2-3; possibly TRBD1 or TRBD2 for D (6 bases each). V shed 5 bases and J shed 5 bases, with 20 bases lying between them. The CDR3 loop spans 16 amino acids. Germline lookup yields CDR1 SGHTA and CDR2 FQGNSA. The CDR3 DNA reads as TGTGCCAGCAGCCCAGGTGAGGGGGGTACAAGAGATACGCAGTATTTT. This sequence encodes CASSPGEGGTRDTQYF.

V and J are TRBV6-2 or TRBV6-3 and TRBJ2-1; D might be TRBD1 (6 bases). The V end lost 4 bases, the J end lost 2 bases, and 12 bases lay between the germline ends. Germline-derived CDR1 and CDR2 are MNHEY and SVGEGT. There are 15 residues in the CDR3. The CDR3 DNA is TGTGCCAGCAGTTCGGACGGACAGACCTACAATGAGCAGTTCTTC. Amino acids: CASSSDGQTYNEQFF.

The CDR3 is CASSLNKAYEQYF. CDR3 coding DNA: TGTGCCAGCAGCCTCAACAAGGCCTACGAGCAGTACTTC. The V call is TRBV6-5, the J call TRBJ2-7; D is undetermined. Germline CDR1 MNHEY, CDR2 SVGAGI. V was shortened by 6 bases and J by 2 bases, with 11 bases between the two germline ends. This CDR3 contains 13 residues.

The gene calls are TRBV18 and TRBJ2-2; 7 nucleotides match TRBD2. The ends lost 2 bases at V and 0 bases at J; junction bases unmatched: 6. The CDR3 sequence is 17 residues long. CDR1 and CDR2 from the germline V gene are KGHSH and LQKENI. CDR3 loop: CASSPTSAHSNTGELFF. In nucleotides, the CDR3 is TGTGCCAGCTCACCAACTAGCGCGCACTCGAACACCGGGGAGCTGTTTTTT.

CDR3: CASSFSTGAGNTEAFF. In nucleotides, the CDR3 is TGTGCCAGCAGCTTCTCGACAGGGGCGGGGAACACTGAAGCTTTCTTT. The genes are TRBV7-2 and TRBJ1-1, with 8 nucleotides matching TRBD1. The V segment lost 3 bases and the J segment 1 base; nucleotides outside the gene matches: 7. The germline V gene encodes CDR1 SGHTA and CDR2 FQGNSA. This CDR3 contains 16 residues.

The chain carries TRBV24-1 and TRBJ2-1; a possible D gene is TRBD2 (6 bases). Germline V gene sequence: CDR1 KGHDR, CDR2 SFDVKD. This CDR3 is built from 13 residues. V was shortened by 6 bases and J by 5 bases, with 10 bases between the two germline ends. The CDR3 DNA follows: TGTGCCACCAGTATGGGACTCAACAATGAGCAGTTCTTC. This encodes CATSMGLNNEQFF.

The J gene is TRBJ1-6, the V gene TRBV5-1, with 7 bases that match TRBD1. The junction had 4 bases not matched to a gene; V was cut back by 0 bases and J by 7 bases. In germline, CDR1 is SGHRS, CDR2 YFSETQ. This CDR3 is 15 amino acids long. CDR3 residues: CASSLAGQPNSPLHF. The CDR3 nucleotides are TGCGCCAGCAGCTTGGCGGGACAGCCAAATTCACCCCTCCACTTT.

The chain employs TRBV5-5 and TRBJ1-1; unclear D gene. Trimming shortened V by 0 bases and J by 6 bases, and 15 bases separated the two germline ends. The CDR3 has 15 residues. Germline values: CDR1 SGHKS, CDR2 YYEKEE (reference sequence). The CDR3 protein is CASSLESVGFSEAFF. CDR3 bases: TGTGCCAGCAGCTTGGAGTCGGTAGGTTTCTCTGAAGCTTTCTTT.

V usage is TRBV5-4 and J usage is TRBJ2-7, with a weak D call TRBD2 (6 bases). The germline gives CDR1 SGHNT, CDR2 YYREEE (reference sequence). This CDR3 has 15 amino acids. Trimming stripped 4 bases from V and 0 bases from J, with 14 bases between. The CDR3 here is CASSRDSGNSYEQYF. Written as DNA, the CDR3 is TGTGCCAGCAGCCGGGACTCCGGGAACTCCTACGAGCAGTACTTC.

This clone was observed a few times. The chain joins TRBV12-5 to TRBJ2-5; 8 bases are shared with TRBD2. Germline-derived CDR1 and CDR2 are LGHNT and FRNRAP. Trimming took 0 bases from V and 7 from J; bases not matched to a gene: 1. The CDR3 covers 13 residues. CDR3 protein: CASGLVGGGTQYF. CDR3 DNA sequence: TGTGCTAGTGGTTTGGTCGGGGGGGGGACCCAGTACTTC.

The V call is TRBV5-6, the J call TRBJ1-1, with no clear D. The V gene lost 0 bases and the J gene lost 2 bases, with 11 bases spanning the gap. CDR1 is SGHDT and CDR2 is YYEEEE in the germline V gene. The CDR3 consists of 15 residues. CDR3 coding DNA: TGTGCCAGCAGCTTGGTCGGGGATTCCAACACTGAAGCTTTCTTT. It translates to CASSLVGDSNTEAFF.

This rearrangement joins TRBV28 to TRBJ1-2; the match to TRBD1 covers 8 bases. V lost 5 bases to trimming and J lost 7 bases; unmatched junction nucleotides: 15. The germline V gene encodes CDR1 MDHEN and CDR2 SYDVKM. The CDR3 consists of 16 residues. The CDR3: CASSPPHGQGLVGYTF. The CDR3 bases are TGTGCCAGCAGTCCACCTCACGGACAGGGTCTAGTTGGCTACACCTTC.

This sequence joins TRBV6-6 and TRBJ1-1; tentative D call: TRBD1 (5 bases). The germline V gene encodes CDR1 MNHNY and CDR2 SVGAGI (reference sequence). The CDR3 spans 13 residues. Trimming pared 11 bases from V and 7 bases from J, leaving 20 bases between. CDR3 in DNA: TGTGCCGGTTACAATGGACATTCCGATGAAGCTTTCTTT. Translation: CAGYNGHSDEAFF.

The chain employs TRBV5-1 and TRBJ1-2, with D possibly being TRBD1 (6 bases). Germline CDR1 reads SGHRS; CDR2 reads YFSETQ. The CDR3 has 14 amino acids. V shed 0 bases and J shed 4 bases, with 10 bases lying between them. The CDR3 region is CASSLDGTPYGYTF. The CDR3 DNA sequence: TGCGCCAGCAGCTTGGACGGGACACCCTATGGCTACACCTTC.

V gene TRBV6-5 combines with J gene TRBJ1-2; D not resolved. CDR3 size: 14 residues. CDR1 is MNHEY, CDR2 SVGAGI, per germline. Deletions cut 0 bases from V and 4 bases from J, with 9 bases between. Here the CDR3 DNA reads TGTGCCAGCAGTTACTCGGCCGGAGGCTATGGCTACACCTTC. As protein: CASSYSAGGYGYTF.

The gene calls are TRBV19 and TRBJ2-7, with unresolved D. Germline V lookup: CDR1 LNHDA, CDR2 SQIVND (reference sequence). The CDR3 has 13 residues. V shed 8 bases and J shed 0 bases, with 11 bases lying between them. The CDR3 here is CASGDDLSYEQYF. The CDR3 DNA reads TGTGCCAGTGGCGACGACCTCTCCTACGAGCAGTACTTC.

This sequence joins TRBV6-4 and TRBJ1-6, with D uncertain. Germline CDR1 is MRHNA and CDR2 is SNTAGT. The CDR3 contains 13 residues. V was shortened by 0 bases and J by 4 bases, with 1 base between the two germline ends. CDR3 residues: CASSDSYNSPLHF. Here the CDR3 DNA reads TGTGCCAGCAGTGACTCGTATAATTCACCCCTCCACTTT.

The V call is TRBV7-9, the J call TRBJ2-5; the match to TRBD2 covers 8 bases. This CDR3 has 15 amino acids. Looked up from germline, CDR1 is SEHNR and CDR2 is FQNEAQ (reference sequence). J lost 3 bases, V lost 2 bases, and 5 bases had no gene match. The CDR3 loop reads CASSLKGLGEETQYF. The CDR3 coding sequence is TGTGCCAGCAGCTTAAAGGGACTAGGAGAAGAGACCCAGTACTTC.

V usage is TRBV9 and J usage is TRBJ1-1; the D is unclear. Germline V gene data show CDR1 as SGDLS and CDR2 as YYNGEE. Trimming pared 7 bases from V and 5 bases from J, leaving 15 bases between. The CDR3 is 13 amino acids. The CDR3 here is CASGRDGLTEAFF. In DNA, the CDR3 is TGTGCCAGCGGCCGGGATGGTTTGACTGAAGCTTTCTTT.